The rows below give T cell receptor beta chains drawn from one sample of a study of blood T cell repertoires in COVID-19. The data were produced by immunoSEQ multiplex PCR, yet TCRdb's version contains in-frame clones alone and is incomplete. Among 200,000 to 250,000 clones listed, 70% to 90% were seen once. The sample was peripheral blood. All receptors derive from a woman aged 45-65 years with COVID-19, enrolled during active disease. The CDR3 runs from the conserved cysteine through the conserved F or W. Fields, in order: CDR3 length, J gene, D gene, clone size, V gene, CDR3 protein, CDR3 DNA. A D gene is named only where the DNA matches it firmly. Expanded clones get a size class; other rows say once, few or many, or leave the size out.

>15|TRBJ1-1|NA|once|TRBV4-1
CASSQAPSAGAEAFF
TGCGCCAGCAGCCAAGCCCCCAGCGCCGGCGCTGAAGCTTTCTTT
>15|TRBJ2-5|NA|once|TRBV5-4
CASQHGVSLGETQYF
TGTGCCAGCCAACACGGGGTCTCTTTAGGGGAGACCCAGTACTTC
>14|TRBJ2-5|TRBD1|few|TRBV5-4
CASALGGQGETQYF
TGTGCCAGCGCCCTTGGGGGACAGGGGGAGACCCAGTACTTC
>13|TRBJ1-2|NA|NA|TRBV5-1
CASSLLSGDGYTF
TGCGCCAGCAGCTTGTTGTCAGGGGATGGCTACACCTTC
>17|TRBJ2-2|NA|once|TRBV7-2
CASSLGGLPVNTGELFF
TGTGCCAGCAGCTTAGGAGGCCTCCCGGTGAACACCGGGGAGCTGTTTTTT
>10|TRBJ2-3|NA|NA|TRBV29-1
CSVDKDTQYF
TGCAGCGTGGACAAGGATACGCAGTATTTT
>13|TRBJ1-2|TRBD1|NA|TRBV12-3/TRBV12-4
CASTGDRGHGYTF
TGTGCCAGCACAGGAGACAGGGGACATGGCTACACCTTC
>16|TRBJ2-5|TRBD1|NA|TRBV15
CATSDQGQGSQETQYF
TGTGCCACCAGCGACCAAGGACAGGGAAGCCAAGAGACCCAGTACTTC
>13|TRBJ2-5|TRBD1|NA|TRBV11-2
CASSSDRVGTQYF
TGTGCCAGCAGCTCTGACAGGGTAGGGACCCAGTACTTC
>15|TRBJ2-1|NA|NA|TRBV18
CASSPRQFTSNEQFF
TGTGCCAGCTCACCCCGACAGTTTACCTCCAATGAGCAGTTCTTC
>13|TRBJ1-1|NA|few|TRBV19
CASSIWRNTEAFF
TGTGCCAGTAGTATATGGAGGAACACTGAAGCTTTCTTT
>15|TRBJ1-1|NA|NA|TRBV5-1
CASSLESGMGRIAFF
TGCGCCAGCAGCTTGGAGTCAGGGATGGGGCGGATCGCTTTCTTT
>12|TRBJ2-3|NA|NA|TRBV28
CASSFVMEGQYF
TGTGCCAGCAGTTTCGTCATGGAGGGGCAGTATTTT
>17|TRBJ1-5|NA|NA|TRBV28
CASSLSGSGRSNQPQHF
TGTGCCAGCAGTCTCTCAGGGTCGGGTCGGAGCAATCAGCCCCAGCATTTT
>21|TRBJ2-1|TRBD2|few|TRBV15
CATSRDERGEAGKESYNEQFF
TGTGCCACCAGCAGAGATGAGAGGGGCGAAGCGGGAAAAGAATCCTACAATGAGCAGTTCTTC
>16|TRBJ1-5|NA|many|TRBV23-1
CASSQFTRVFNQPQHF
TGCGCCAGCAGTCAATTTACGAGGGTTTTCAATCAGCCCCAGCATTTT
>12|TRBJ2-3|TRBD1|NA|TRBV13
CASSKGQGMQYF
TGTGCCAGCAGCAAGGGACAGGGGATGCAGTATTTT
>17|TRBJ2-1|NA|NA|TRBV6-2/TRBV6-3
CASSYVIGIGSYNEQFF
TGTGCCAGCAGTTACGTCATCGGGATAGGCTCCTACAATGAGCAGTTCTTC
>15|TRBJ2-2|NA|few|TRBV7-2
CASSFLPPNTGELFF
TGTGCCAGCAGCTTCCTTCCCCCGAACACCGGGGAGCTGTTTTTT
>14|TRBJ1-6|NA|NA|TRBV30
CAWSVGQLNSPLHF
TGTGCCTGGAGTGTTGGACAGTTAAATTCACCCCTCCACTTT
>14|TRBJ2-3|NA|NA|TRBV7-2
CASSLGGYTDTQYF
TGTGCCAGCAGCTTAGGCGGTTACACAGATACGCAGTATTTT
>16|TRBJ2-6|NA|NA|TRBV7-6
CASSFQRGSGANVLTF
TGTGCCAGCAGCTTTCAACGGGGCTCTGGGGCCAACGTCCTGACTTTC
>15|TRBJ1-5|NA|NA|TRBV7-2
CASSPGGYSNQPQHF
TGTGCCAGCAGCCCGGGGGGCTATAGCAATCAGCCCCAGCATTTT
>12|TRBJ2-7|NA|NA|TRBV10-3
CAIRLASNEQYF
TGTGCCATCCGGCTAGCATCTAACGAGCAGTACTTC